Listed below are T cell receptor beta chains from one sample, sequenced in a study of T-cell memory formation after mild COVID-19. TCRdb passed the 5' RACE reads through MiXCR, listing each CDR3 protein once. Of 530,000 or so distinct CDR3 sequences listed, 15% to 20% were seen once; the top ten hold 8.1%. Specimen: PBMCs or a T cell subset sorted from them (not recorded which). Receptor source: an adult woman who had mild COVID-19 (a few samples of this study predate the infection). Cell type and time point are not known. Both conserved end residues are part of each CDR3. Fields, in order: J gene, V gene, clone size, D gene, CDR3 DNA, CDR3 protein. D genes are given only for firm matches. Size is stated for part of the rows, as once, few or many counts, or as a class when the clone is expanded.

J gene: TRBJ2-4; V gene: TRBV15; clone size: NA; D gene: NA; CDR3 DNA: TGTGCCACCAGCAGAAGGGACAGTCGGGAGAACATTCAGTACTTC; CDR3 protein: CATSRRDSRENIQYF
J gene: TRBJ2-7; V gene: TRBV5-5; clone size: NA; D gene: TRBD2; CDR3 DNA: TGTGCCAGCAGCTTGGTTGGGTCTAGCGGGGGGACTTCCTACGAGCAGTACTTC; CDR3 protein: CASSLVGSSGGTSYEQYF
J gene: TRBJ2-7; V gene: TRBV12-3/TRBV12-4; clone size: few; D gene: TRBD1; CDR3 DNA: TGTGCCAGCAGTTTAGGGACAGGGGGCTACAGTCGGGCCTACGAGCAGTACTTC; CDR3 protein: CASSLGTGGYSRAYEQYF
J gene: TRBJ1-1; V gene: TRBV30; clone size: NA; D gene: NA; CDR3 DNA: TGTGCCTGGAGTGTACGGCGTCAGGGGTTGGGGACTGAAGCTTTCTTT; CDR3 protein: CAWSVRRQGLGTEAFF
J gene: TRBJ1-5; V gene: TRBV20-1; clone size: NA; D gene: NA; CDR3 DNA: TGCAGTGCTAGTGACGGGAGCTTCAATCAGCCCCAGCATTTT; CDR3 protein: CSASDGSFNQPQHF
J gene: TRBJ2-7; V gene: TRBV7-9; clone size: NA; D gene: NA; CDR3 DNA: TGTGCCAGCAGCTTAGTCCTAGACCCCTACGAGCAGTACTTC; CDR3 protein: CASSLVLDPYEQYF
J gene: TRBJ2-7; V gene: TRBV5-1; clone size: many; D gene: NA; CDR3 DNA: TGTGCCAGCAGCTTAGCCTACGAGCAGTACTTC; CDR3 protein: CASSLAYEQYF
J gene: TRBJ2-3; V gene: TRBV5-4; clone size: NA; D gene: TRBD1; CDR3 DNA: TGTGCCAGCAGCAGGGACAGTGAAGATACGCAGTATTTT; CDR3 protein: CASSRDSEDTQYF
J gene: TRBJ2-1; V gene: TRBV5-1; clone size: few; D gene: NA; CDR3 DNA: TGCGCCAGCAGCTCTCGGGACACAAACTACAATGAGCAGTTCTTC; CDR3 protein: CASSSRDTNYNEQFF
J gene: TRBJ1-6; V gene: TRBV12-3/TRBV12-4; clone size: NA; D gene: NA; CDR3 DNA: TGTGCCAGCAGTTTAGGGACAGTTAATAATTCACCCCTCCACTTT; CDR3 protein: CASSLGTVNNSPLHF
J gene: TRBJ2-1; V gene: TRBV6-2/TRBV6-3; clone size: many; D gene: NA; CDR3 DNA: TGTGCCAGCACCCCCGGAGGGTTAAGCTCCTACAATGAGCAGTTCTTC; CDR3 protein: CASTPGGLSSYNEQFF
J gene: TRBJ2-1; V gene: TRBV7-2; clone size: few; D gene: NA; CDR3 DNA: TGTGCCAGCAGCTTGCTCGAGGATGAGCAGTTCTTC; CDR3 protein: CASSLLEDEQFF
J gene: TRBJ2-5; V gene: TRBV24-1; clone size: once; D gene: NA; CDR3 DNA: TGTGCCACCAGTGATGGAGGGGTAGAGACCCAGTACTTC; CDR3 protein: CATSDGGVETQYF
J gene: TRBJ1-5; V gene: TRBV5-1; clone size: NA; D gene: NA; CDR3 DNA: TGCGCCAGCAGCTTGGGGCCGGCAGGCCGATATAGCAATCAGCCCCAGCATTTT; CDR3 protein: CASSLGPAGRYSNQPQHF
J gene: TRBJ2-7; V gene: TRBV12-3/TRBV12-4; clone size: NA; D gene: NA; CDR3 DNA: TGTGCCAGCAGTTTAATCGGAGTTACATCCTACGAGCAGTACTTC; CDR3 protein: CASSLIGVTSYEQYF
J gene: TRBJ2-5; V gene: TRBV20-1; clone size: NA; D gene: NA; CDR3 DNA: TGCAGTGCTACGCGTCCCGAGCTATGGGAGACCCAGTACTTC; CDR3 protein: CSATRPELWETQYF
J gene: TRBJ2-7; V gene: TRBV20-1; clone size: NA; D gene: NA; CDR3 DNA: TGCAGTGCTAGAAGCCTAGGTGACCTGGACGAGCAGTACTTC; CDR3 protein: CSARSLGDLDEQYF
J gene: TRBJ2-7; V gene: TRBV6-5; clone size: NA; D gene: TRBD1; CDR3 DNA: TGTGCCAGCACGGACAGGGTAACCTACGAGCAGTACTTC; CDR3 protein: CASTDRVTYEQYF
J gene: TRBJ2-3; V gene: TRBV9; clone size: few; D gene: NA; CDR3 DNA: TGTGCCAGCAGCCGTTACTTCAGCACAGATACGCAGTATTTT; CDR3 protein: CASSRYFSTDTQYF
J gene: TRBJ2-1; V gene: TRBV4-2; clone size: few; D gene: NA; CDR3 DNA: TGTGCCAGCAGCCAAGGGGGGATTGTTGAGCAGTTCTTC; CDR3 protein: CASSQGGIVEQFF
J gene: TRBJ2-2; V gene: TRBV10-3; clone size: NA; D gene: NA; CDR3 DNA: TGTGCCATCAGTAACACCGGGGAGCTGTTTTTT; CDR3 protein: CAISNTGELFF
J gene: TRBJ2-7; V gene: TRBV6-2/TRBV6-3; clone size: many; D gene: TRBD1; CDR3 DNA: TGTGCCAGCACCTCCATGGACAGGCTATACGAGCAGTACTTC; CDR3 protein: CASTSMDRLYEQYF
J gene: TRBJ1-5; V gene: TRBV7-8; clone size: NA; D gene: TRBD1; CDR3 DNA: TGTGCCAGCGTAAACAAACCGGGACAGGGGTATCAGCCCCAGCATTTT; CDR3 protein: CASVNKPGQGYQPQHF
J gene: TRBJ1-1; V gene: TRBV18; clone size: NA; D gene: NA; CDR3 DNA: TGTGCCAGCTCACCACTAACAGGGAACACTGAAGCTTTCTTT; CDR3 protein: CASSPLTGNTEAFF
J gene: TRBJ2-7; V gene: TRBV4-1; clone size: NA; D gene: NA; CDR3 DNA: TGCGCCAGCAGCCCTTCGGGGGTACTACCCTACGAGCAGTACTTC; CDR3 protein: CASSPSGVLPYEQYF
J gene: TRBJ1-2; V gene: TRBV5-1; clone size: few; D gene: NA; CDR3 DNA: TGCGCCAGCAGCCATGGCGGGGGAGGCTATGGCTACACCTTC; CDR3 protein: CASSHGGGGYGYTF
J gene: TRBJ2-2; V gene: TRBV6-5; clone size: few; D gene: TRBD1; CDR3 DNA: TGTGCCAGCAGTATGGGACAGTTGACTGCCGGGGAGCTGTTTTTT; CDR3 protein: CASSMGQLTAGELFF
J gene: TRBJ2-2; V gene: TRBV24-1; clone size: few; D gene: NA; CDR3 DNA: TGTGCCACCAGTGATTTTCCAGGGCGAACGAACACCGGGGAGCTGTTTTTT; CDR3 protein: CATSDFPGRTNTGELFF
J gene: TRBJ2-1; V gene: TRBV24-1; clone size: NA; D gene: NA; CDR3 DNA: TGTGCCACCAGTGCGGGGACACTCTCCTACAATGAGCAGTTCTTC; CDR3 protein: CATSAGTLSYNEQFF
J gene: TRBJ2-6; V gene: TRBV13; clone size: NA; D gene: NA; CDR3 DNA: TGTGCCAGCAGCTTGAGTGACTCGTGGGGGGCCAACGTCCTGACTTTC; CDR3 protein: CASSLSDSWGANVLTF
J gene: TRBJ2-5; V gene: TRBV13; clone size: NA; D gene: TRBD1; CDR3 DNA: TGTGCCAGCAGTTATCCGGGACAGGGGGCCCAAGAGACCCAGTACTTC; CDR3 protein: CASSYPGQGAQETQYF
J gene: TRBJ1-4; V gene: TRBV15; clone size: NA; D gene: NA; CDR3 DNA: TGTGCCACCAGCAGAGCCCGAGATCGAATGATGGAAAAACTGTTTTTT; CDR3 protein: CATSRARDRMMEKLFF
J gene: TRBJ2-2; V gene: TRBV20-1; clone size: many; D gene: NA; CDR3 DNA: TGCAGTGCTGGAGGGCTTACCGGGGAGCTGTTTTTT; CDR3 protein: CSAGGLTGELFF
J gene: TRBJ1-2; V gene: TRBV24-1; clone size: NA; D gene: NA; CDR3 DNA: TGTGCCACCAGTGGACGGACCTTTCACTATGGCTACACCTTC; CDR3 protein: CATSGRTFHYGYTF
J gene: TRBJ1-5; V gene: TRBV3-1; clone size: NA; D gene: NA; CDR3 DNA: TGTGCCAGCAGCCAAGAGAGCCGAATCGGCCCCCAGCATTTT; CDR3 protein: CASSQESRIGPQHF
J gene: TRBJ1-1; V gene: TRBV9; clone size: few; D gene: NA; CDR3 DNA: TGTGCCAGCAGCGTAGGTGGGGGATTCACTGAAGCTTTCTTT; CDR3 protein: CASSVGGGFTEAFF
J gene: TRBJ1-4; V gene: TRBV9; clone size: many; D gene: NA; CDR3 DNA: TGTGCCAGCAGCCAGAGGGGGGGGCCGGCTAATGAAAAACTGTTTTTT; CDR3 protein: CASSQRGGPANEKLFF
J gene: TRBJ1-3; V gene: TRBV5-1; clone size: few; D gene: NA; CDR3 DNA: TGCGCCAGCAGCTTGGCCGGGCCGATTAACACCATATATTTT; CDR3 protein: CASSLAGPINTIYF
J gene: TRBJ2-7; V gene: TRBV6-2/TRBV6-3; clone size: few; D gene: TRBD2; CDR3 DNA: TGTGCCAGCAGTTACTCGGGGACTAGCAAATGGGAGCAGTACTTC; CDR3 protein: CASSYSGTSKWEQYF